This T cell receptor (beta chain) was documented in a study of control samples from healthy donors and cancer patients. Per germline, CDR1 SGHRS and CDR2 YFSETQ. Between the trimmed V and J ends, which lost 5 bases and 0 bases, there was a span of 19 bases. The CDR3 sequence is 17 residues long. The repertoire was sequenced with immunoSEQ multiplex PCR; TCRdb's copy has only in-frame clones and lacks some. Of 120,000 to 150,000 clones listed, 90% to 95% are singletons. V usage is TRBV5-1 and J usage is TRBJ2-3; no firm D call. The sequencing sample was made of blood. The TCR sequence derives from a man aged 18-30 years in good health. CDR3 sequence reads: CASREGSDFLSTDTQYF. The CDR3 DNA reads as TGCGCCAGCAGGGAAGGGTCGGATTTTCTAAGCACAGATACGCAGTATTTT. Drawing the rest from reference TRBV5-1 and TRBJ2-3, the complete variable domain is KAGVTQTPRYLIKTRGQQVTLSCSPISGHRSVSWYQQTPGQGLQFLFEYFSETQRNKGNFPGRFSGRQFSNSRSEMNVSTLELGDSALYLCASREGSDFLSTDTQYFGPGTRLTVL.